These 5 T cell receptor beta chains originate from one sample sequenced in a study of cytomegalovirus exposure and HLA in healthy donors. Use of 60 Vbeta and 13 Jbeta primers characterized the PCR. Sequencing was performed with immunoSEQ multiplex PCR; in TCRdb, only in-frame clones are kept and a portion is missing. The sample includes 80,000 or so clones, roughly 74% of them seen just once. Sequencing used PBMCs. These receptors came from a man aged 35 to 55 in good health and CMV-seronegative.

This clone was picked up one time. This chain uses TRBV18 with TRBJ2-3; D is possibly TRBD2 (5 bases). V was clipped by 0 bases and J by 0 bases, with 10 bases between them. CDR1 KGHSH and CDR2 LQKENI come from the germline V gene. CDR3 length: 16 residues. DNA for the CDR3: TGTGCCAGCTCACCACCTTCCGGGGTGAGCACAGATACGCAGTATTTT. Its translation: CASSPPSGVSTDTQYF.

This chain uses TRBV5-1 with TRBJ2-2; weak D call: TRBD1 (6 bases). This CDR3 contains 15 residues. Germline V gene data show CDR1 as SGHRS and CDR2 as YFSETQ. Trimming removed 4 bases at V and 2 bases at J, with 12 bases between. CDR3 sequence: CASSDWGPNTGELFF. The CDR3 region has the DNA TGCGCCAGCAGCGATTGGGGGCCCAACACCGGGGAGCTGTTTTTT. The whole variable domain, filled in from reference TRBV5-1 and TRBJ2-2, reads KAGVTQTPRYLIKTRGQQVTLSCSPISGHRSVSWYQQTPGQGLQFLFEYFSETQRNKGNFPGRFSGRQFSNSRSEMNVSTLELGDSALYLCASSDWGPNTGELFFGEGSRLTVL.

The chain couples TRBV6-4 to TRBJ1-1; a weak D match, TRBD1 (6 bases). CDR3 size: 14 residues. Trimming took 6 bases from V and 3 from J, leaving 14 bases between them. Germline V CDR1 and CDR2: MRHNA, SNTAGT. CDR3 sequence (DNA): TGTGCCAGCAGGCCACAGGGATGGGACACTGAAGCTTTCTTT. Protein sequence: CASRPQGWDTEAFF.

The gene calls are TRBV29-1 and TRBJ2-1, with TRBD1 as a possible D gene (6 bases). Germline V gene sequence: CDR1 SQVTM, CDR2 ANQGSEA. V dropped 4 bases and J dropped 4 bases, with 11 bases sitting between them. The length of the CDR3 is 13 residues. The CDR3 sequence: CSVVQGRYNEQFF. CDR3 nucleotide sequence: TGCAGCGTTGTACAGGGAAGGTACAATGAGCAGTTCTTC.

Only a few counts were recorded for this clone. The chain uses TRBV27 and TRBJ1-5; 12 positions agree with TRBD1. J gave up 7 bases and V 6 bases, and 10 bases lay outside the gene matches. The CDR3 has 16 amino acids. Per germline, CDR1 MNHEY and CDR2 SMNVEV (reference sequence). The CDR3 nucleotides are TGTGCCAGCAGGCGAGGGACAGGGGGCAGGGGACAGCCCCAGCATTTT. As protein: CASRRGTGGRGQPQHF.